The 29 T cell receptor beta chains listed next were all sequenced from one sample in a study of blood T cell repertoires in COVID-19. Here immunoSEQ multiplex PCR was the method, and the copy in TCRdb shows in-frame clones only, minus some. The sample includes about 220,000 clones, 70% to 85% of them seen just once. The material sequenced was peripheral blood. Receptor source: a man in his forties who had recovered from COVID-19.

The chain has TRBV5-1 and TRBJ1-1; D is perhaps TRBD1 (5 bases). From germline, CDR1 is SGHRS and CDR2 YFSETQ. CDR3 size: 14 residues. V was pared by 3 bases and J by 5 bases, with 14 bases between. CDR3 amino acids: CASSWEGRRTEAFF. The CDR3 DNA reads TGCGCCAGCAGCTGGGAGGGGAGGAGGACTGAAGCTTTCTTT. Looking up the rest from reference TRBV5-1 and TRBJ1-1 gives the full variable domain: KAGVTQTPRYLIKTRGQQVTLSCSPISGHRSVSWYQQTPGQGLQFLFEYFSETQRNKGNFPGRFSGRQFSNSRSEMNVSTLELGDSALYLCASSWEGRRTEAFFGQGTRLTVV.

This clone has a handful of counts. The chain carries TRBV3-1 (or the pseudogene TRBV3-2) and TRBJ2-7; 10 bases agree with TRBD1. Germline CDR1 and CDR2: LGHDT and YNNKEL (reference sequence). Trimming at V came to 4 bases and at J to 5 bases, leaving 2 bases not matched to a gene. CDR3 length: 13 amino acids. Here the CDR3 DNA reads TGTGCCAGCAGCCGACAGGGGGCTAACGAGCAGTACTTC. Its translation is CASSRQGANEQYF.

The chain uses TRBV13 and TRBJ2-3; D gene unclear. This CDR3 has 13 residues. Germline CDR1 reads PRHDT; CDR2 reads FYEKMQ (reference sequence). V lost 5 bases to trimming and J lost 0 bases, with 6 bases between them. The CDR3 loop is CASSGPSTDTQYF. DNA for the CDR3: TGTGCCAGCAGCGGCCCTAGCACAGATACGCAGTATTTT.

V is TRBV7-2 and J is TRBJ1-1, with 8 bases fitting TRBD1. The J segment lost 2 bases and the V segment lost 8 bases, leaving 10 bases of the junction unmatched. Germline V gene data show CDR1 as SGHTA and CDR2 as FQGNSA. The CDR3 totals 15 residues. As DNA, the CDR3 is TGTGCCAGCCGTGTCGTACAGGGGGTAAACACTGAAGCTTTCTTT. Translating gives CASRVVQGVNTEAFF.

This clone was detected only a few times. The chain is built from TRBV4-3 and TRBJ2-3; perhaps TRBD2 as D (5 bases). Per germline, CDR1 LGHNA and CDR2 YSLEER. The CDR3 extends over 17 amino acids. V was clipped by 0 bases and J by 2 bases, with 15 bases between them. CDR3 in DNA: TGCGCCAGCAGCCAAGATCTAGTGGAGGCGACCACAGATACGCAGTATTTT. Translated: CASSQDLVEATTDTQYF.

This sequence joins TRBV19 and TRBJ1-1, with TRBD1 identical over 9 bases. The CDR3 loop spans 16 amino acids. The ends lost 8 bases at V and 0 bases at J; junction bases unmatched: 10. Germline V lookup: CDR1 LNHDA, CDR2 SQIVND (reference sequence). The CDR3, as DNA: TGTGCCAGTGACAGGGGGGGAATGTACTTGAACACTGAAGCTTTCTTT. Translating it yields CASDRGGMYLNTEAFF.

The rearrangement uses TRBV4-1 and TRBJ1-1; weak D call: TRBD1 (6 bases). The V and J ends lost 4 bases and 0 bases respectively, with 9 bases between them. This CDR3 is 14 amino acids long. The germline V gene encodes CDR1 MGHRA and CDR2 YSYEKL. CDR3 amino acids: CASSRTGMNTEAFF. In DNA form, the CDR3 reads TGCGCCAGCAGCCGAACAGGGATGAACACTGAAGCTTTCTTT.

V and J are TRBV5-1 and TRBJ2-7, with TRBD2 matching over 9 bases. J was trimmed by 4 bases and V by 4 bases; bases with no gene match: 6. The CDR3 runs 14 residues. Germline V CDR1 and CDR2: SGHRS, YFSETQ. The CDR3 DNA is TGCGCCAGCAGCCAGGGACTAGCACCTTACGAGCAGTACTTC. The encoded protein is CASSQGLAPYEQYF. The variable domain in full, with the rest retrieved from reference TRBV5-1 and TRBJ2-7, is KAGVTQTPRYLIKTRGQQVTLSCSPISGHRSVSWYQQTPGQGLQFLFEYFSETQRNKGNFPGRFSGRQFSNSRSEMNVSTLELGDSALYLCASSQGLAPYEQYFGPGTRLTVT.

The chain combines TRBV7-2 with TRBJ2-7, with 9 positions matching TRBD2. The germline V gene has CDR1 SGHTA and CDR2 FQGNSA. The CDR3 has 16 residues. After removal of 3 bases from V and 7 bases from J, the junction contained 13 bases not matched to a gene. The CDR3 loop is CASSFSGSDLSGEQYF. CDR3 nucleotide sequence: TGTGCCAGCAGCTTTAGCGGGAGTGATTTATCTGGTGAGCAGTACTTC. Full variable domain (remainder filled in from reference TRBV7-2 and TRBJ2-7): GAGVSQSPSNKVTEKGKDVELRCDPISGHTALYWYRQSLGQGLEFLIYFQGNSAPDKSGLPSDRFSAERTGGSVSTLTIQRTQQEDSAVYLCASSFSGSDLSGEQYFGPGTRLTVT.

V and J are TRBV5-6 and TRBJ2-3; 8 nucleotides line up with TRBD2. This CDR3 comprises 15 residues. Unmatched junction bases numbered 7, after V lost 4 bases and J lost 3 bases. Germline CDR1 is SGHDT and CDR2 is YYEEEE. The CDR3 here is CASSPWGGGTDTQYF. The CDR3 region has the DNA TGTGCCAGCAGCCCATGGGGCGGGGGGACAGATACGCAGTATTTT.

V and J are TRBV7-8 and TRBJ1-1, with D possibly matching TRBD1 (6 bases). The germline CDR1 and CDR2 sequences are SGHVS and FQNEAQ. The CDR3 contains 14 residues. Trimming removed 6 bases from V and 1 base from J, with 12 bases in between. The CDR3 reads CASSRQVTNTEAFF. The CDR3 bases are TGTGCCAGCAGTCGACAGGTGACGAACACTGAAGCTTTCTTT.

This clone was counted once. This sequence joins TRBV5-4 and TRBJ2-3; 8 bases match TRBD2. V was clipped by 1 base and J by 3 bases; unmatched bases: 4. The CDR3 length is 15 residues. Per germline, CDR1 SGHNT and CDR2 YYREEE (reference sequence). CDR3 protein: CASSLSVAGTDTQYF. Written as DNA, the CDR3 is TGTGCCAGCAGCTTGTCGGTAGCGGGAACAGATACGCAGTATTTT. Full variable domain (outside the CDR3, taken from reference TRBV5-4 and TRBJ2-3): ETGVTQSPTHLIKTRGQQVTLRCSSQSGHNTVSWYQQALGQGPQFIFQYYREEENGRGNFPPRFSGLQFPNYSSELNVNALELDDSALYLCASSLSVAGTDTQYFGPGTRLTVL.

This chain connects TRBV5-6 to TRBJ1-1, with 9 nucleotides matching TRBD1. V dropped 6 bases and J dropped 6; count of bases not matched to a gene: 15. CDR3 size: 16 residues. Germline assignment: CDR1 SGHDT and CDR2 YYEEEE. DNA of the CDR3: TGTGCCAGCAACCTCCATTCGGACAGGGGTGACTCTGAAGCTTTCTTT. Residues: CASNLHSDRGDSEAFF. Based on the CDR3 plus reference TRBV5-6 and TRBJ1-1, the full variable domain is DAGVTQSPTHLIKTRGQQVTLRCSPKSGHDTVSWYQQALGQGPQFIFQYYEEEERQRGNFPDRFSGHQFPNYSSELNVNALLLGDSALYLCASNLHSDRGDSEAFFGQGTRLTVV.

The chain uses TRBV7-9 and TRBJ1-2; D is unclear. Germline V gives CDR1 SEHNR, CDR2 FQNEAQ (reference sequence). V lost 11 bases and J lost 4, with 17 bases in between. The CDR3 is 13 amino acids. The CDR3 is CAGPGLILYGYTF. For the CDR3, the DNA is TGTGCCGGGCCAGGACTAATCCTCTATGGCTACACCTTC.

The chain combines TRBV7-2 with TRBJ2-7; TRBD2 might be the D (5 bases). Germline V gene data show CDR1 as SGHTA and CDR2 as FQGNSA. Trimming stripped 3 bases from V and 0 bases from J, with 12 bases between. The CDR3 spans 15 residues. The CDR3 loop is CASSFRTGYSYEQYF. The CDR3 DNA reads as TGTGCCAGCAGCTTCCGGACTGGATACTCCTACGAGCAGTACTTC.

The V and J genes are TRBV15 and TRBJ2-7, with D possibly being TRBD2 (5 bases). Germline assignment: CDR1 LNHNV and CDR2 YYDKDF (reference sequence). The ends were cut back, 1 base at V and 4 bases at J, with 14 bases in the middle. The CDR3 loop spans 15 amino acids. CDR3 in DNA: TGTGCCACCAGCAGAGGGCTGGAGCGGATATACGAGCAGTACTTC. This translates into CATSRGLERIYEQYF.

This sequence joins TRBV30 and TRBJ2-3; 10 bases fit TRBD1. CDR1 is GTSNPN, CDR2 SVGIG, per germline (reference sequence). After removal of 4 bases from V and 1 base from J, the junction contained 5 bases not matched to a gene. This CDR3 has 15 amino acids. In DNA form, the CDR3 reads TGTGCCTGGACTACTGGGACAGGGGGCACAGATACGCAGTATTTT. This sequence encodes CAWTTGTGGTDTQYF.

The rearrangement joins TRBV7-9 to TRBJ1-2, with 9 bases matching TRBD1. The CDR3 is 16 residues long. With 2 bases clipped from V and 3 bases from J, the junction kept 7 bases outside the gene matches. The germline V gene has CDR1 SEHNR and CDR2 FQNEAQ (reference sequence). The CDR3: CASSLPRTGGDYGYTF. CDR3 DNA: TGTGCCAGCAGCTTACCCCGAACAGGGGGCGACTATGGCTACACCTTC.

The CDR3 DNA reads as TGTGCCAGCGGGCGGGTCTATGGCTACACCTTC. This sequence encodes CASGRVYGYTF. The genes are TRBV5-5 and TRBJ1-2; D is ambiguous. The CDR3 has 11 amino acids. Per germline, CDR1 SGHKS and CDR2 YYEKEE (reference sequence). V was trimmed by 7 bases and J by 4 bases, leaving 8 bases between them.

There are many counts of this clone. The genes are TRBV18 and TRBJ2-7, with TRBD1 identical over 8 bases. With 1 base clipped from V and 2 bases from J, the junction kept 7 bases outside the gene matches. The CDR3 runs 16 residues. In germline, CDR1 is KGHSH, CDR2 LQKENI. The CDR3 DNA reads TGTGCCAGCTCACCACGGGACAGGTCGGTGACCTACGAGCAGTACTTC. Its translation is CASSPRDRSVTYEQYF.

The gene calls are TRBV5-1 and TRBJ2-5; 8 bases align to TRBD2. There are 15 residues in the CDR3. Germline V gene data show CDR1 as SGHRS and CDR2 as YFSETQ. J lost 5 bases, V lost 0 bases, and 6 bases had no gene match. The CDR3 coding sequence is TGCGCCAGCAGCTTGGCCAGCGGGGGCGCCGAGACCCAGTACTTC. Translated: CASSLASGGAETQYF.

The V call is TRBV5-1, the J call TRBJ1-6, with unresolved D. V lost 7 bases and J 7 bases, leaving 9 bases between the germline ends. The germline V gene has CDR1 SGHRS and CDR2 YFSETQ. This CDR3 spans 12 amino acids. CDR3 coding DNA: TGCGCCAGCTCGGAGGGAAATTCACCCCTCCACTTT. Amino acid sequence: CASSEGNSPLHF.

The chain couples TRBV7-8 to TRBJ2-2; 14 nucleotides agree with TRBD2. This CDR3 contains 16 residues. Germline CDR1 reads SGHVS; CDR2 reads FQNEAQ. V was clipped by 5 bases and J by 4 bases; unmatched bases: 3. The CDR3 region has the DNA TGTGCCAGCAGCCCCGGACTAGCGGGAGGCACCGGGGAGCTGTTTTTT. Translation gives CASSPGLAGGTGELFF.

The chain links TRBV10-3 to TRBJ2-3; tentatively, D is TRBD1 (5 bases). V was clipped by 4 bases and J by 2 bases, with 16 bases between them. Per germline, CDR1 ENHRY and CDR2 SYGVKD. The CDR3 length is 16 residues. CDR3 nucleotides: TGTGCCATCAGTGGAAACAGGCTGCGTGACACAGATACGCAGTATTTT. This encodes CAISGNRLRDTDTQYF.

The chain couples TRBV6-5 to TRBJ2-2, with D perhaps TRBD2 (5 bases). Per germline, CDR1 MNHEY and CDR2 SVGAGI. Deletions cut 7 bases from V and 5 bases from J, with 17 bases between. This CDR3 is built from 15 residues. This chain's CDR3 is CASNTGGGGTGELFF. For the CDR3, the DNA is TGTGCCAGCAATACCGGAGGAGGAGGAACCGGGGAGCTGTTTTTT.

The genes are TRBV5-4 and TRBJ2-7; a possible D gene is TRBD1 (6 bases). CDR1 SGHNT and CDR2 YYREEE come from the germline V gene (reference sequence). Trimming removed 0 bases at V and 1 base at J, with 11 bases between. The CDR3 runs to 15 residues. The CDR3 DNA is TGTGCCAGCAGCTTGGACAGGGCTGTATCCTACGAGCAGTACTTC. Translation gives CASSLDRAVSYEQYF. Filled out from reference TRBV5-4 and TRBJ2-7, the complete variable domain reads ETGVTQSPTHLIKTRGQQVTLRCSSQSGHNTVSWYQQALGQGPQFIFQYYREEENGRGNFPPRFSGLQFPNYSSELNVNALELDDSALYLCASSLDRAVSYEQYFGPGTRLTVT.

This clone has more than one count but fewer than ten. The chain combines TRBV5-4 with TRBJ1-1; 8 positions match TRBD1. Germline V gene data show CDR1 as SGHNT and CDR2 as YYREEE (reference sequence). The junction had 8 bases not matched to a gene; V was cut back by 4 bases and J by 6 bases. The CDR3 totals 14 residues. The CDR3 sequence is CASSPMDRDSEAFF. The CDR3, as DNA: TGTGCCAGCAGCCCGATGGACAGGGACTCTGAAGCTTTCTTT. The variable domain in full, with the rest retrieved from reference TRBV5-4 and TRBJ1-1, is ETGVTQSPTHLIKTRGQQVTLRCSSQSGHNTVSWYQQALGQGPQFIFQYYREEENGRGNFPPRFSGLQFPNYSSELNVNALELDDSALYLCASSPMDRDSEAFFGQGTRLTVV.

The chain is built from TRBV7-9 and TRBJ2-6, with TRBD1 matching 7 bases. Losses at the gene ends were 4 bases for V and 0 bases for J; bases not matched to a gene: 0. The CDR3 is made up of 15 amino acids. CDR1 is SEHNR and CDR2 is FQNEAQ in the germline V gene (reference sequence). In DNA, the CDR3 is TGTGCCAGCAGCTGGGACAGCTCTGGGGCCAACGTCCTGACTTTC. Its translation is CASSWDSSGANVLTF.

This clone came up a few times. In DNA, the CDR3 is TGTGCCAGCAGTTTACACCAGGGAGGTGGCTACACCTTC. Its translation is CASSLHQGGGYTF. The chain couples TRBV12-3 or TRBV12-4 to TRBJ1-2; TRBD1 is a possible D gene (5 bases). Trimming removed 2 bases at V and 7 bases at J, with 11 bases between. CDR3 size: 13 residues.